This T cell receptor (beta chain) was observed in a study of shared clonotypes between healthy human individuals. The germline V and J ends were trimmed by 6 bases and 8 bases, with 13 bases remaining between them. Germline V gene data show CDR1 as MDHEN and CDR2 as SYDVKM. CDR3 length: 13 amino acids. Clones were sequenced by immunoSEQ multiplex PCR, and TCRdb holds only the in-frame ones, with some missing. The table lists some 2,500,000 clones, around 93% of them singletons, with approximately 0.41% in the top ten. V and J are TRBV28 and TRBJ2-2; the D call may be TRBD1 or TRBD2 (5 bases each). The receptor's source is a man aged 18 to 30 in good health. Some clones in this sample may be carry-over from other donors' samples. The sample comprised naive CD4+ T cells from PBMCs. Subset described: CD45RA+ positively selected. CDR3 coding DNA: TGTGCCAGCAGCTACAGGAGGTCGGGGGAGCTGTTTTTT. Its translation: CASSYRRSGELFF.